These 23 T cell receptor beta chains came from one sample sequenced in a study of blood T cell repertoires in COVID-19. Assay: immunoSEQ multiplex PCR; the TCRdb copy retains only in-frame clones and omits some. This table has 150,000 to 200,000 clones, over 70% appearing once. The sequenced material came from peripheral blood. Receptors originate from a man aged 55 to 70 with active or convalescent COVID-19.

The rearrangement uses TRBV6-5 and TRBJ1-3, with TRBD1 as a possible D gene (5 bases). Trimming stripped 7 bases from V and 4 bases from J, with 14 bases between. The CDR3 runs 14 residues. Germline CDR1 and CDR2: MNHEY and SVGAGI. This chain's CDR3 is CASTSGTIGNTIYF. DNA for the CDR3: TGTGCCAGCACGTCAGGGACTATCGGAAACACCATATATTTT.

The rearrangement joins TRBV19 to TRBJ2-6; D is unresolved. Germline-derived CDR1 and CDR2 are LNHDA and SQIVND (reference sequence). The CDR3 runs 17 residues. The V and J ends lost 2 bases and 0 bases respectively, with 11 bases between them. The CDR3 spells CASSIRVRISGANVLTF. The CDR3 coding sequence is TGTGCCAGTAGTATACGGGTACGGATCTCTGGGGCCAACGTCCTGACTTTC.

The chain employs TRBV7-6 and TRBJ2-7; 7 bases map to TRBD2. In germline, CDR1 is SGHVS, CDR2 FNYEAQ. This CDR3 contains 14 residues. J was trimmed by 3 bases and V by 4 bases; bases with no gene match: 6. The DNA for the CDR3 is TGTGCCAGCAGCTACCCCGGGGAGGGCTACGAGCAGTACTTC. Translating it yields CASSYPGEGYEQYF. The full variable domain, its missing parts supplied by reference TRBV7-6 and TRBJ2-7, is GAGVSQSPRYKVTKRGQDVALRCDPISGHVSLYWYRQALGQGPEFLTYFNYEAQQDKSGLPNDRFSAERPEGSISTLTIQRTEQRDSAMYRCASSYPGEGYEQYFGPGTRLTVT.

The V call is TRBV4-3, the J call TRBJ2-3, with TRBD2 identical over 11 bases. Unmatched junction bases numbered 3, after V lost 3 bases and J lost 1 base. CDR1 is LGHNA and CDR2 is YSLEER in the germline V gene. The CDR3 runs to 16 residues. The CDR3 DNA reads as TGCGCCAGCAGCCAGGGGGGACTAGCGGGCACAGATACGCAGTATTTT. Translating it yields CASSQGGLAGTDTQYF.

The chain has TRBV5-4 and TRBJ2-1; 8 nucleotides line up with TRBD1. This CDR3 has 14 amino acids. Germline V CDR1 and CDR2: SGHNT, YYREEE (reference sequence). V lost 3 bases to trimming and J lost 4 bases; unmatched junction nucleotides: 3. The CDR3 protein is CASSSGQVYNEQFF. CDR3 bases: TGTGCCAGCAGCTCGGGACAGGTATACAATGAGCAGTTCTTC.

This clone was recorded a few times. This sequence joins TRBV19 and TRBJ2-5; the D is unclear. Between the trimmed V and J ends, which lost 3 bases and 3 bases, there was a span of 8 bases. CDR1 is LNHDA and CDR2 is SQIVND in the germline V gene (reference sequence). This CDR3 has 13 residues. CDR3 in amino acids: CASSINLEETQYF. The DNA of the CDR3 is TGTGCCAGTAGTATTAATCTTGAAGAGACCCAGTACTTC.

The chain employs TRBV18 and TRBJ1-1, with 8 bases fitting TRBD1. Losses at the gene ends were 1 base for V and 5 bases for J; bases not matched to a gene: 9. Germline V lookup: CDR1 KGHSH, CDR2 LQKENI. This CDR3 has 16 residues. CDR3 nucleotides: TGTGCCAGCTCACCACGCCCCACAGGGGGGGGGACTGAAGCTTTCTTT. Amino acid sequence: CASSPRPTGGGTEAFF.

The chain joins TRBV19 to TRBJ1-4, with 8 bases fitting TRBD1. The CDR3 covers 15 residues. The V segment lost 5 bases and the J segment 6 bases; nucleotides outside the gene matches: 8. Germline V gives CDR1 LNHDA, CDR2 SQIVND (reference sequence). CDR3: CASSPRQGLDEKLFF. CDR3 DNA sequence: TGTGCCAGTAGTCCCCGACAGGGGTTGGATGAAAAACTGTTTTTT.

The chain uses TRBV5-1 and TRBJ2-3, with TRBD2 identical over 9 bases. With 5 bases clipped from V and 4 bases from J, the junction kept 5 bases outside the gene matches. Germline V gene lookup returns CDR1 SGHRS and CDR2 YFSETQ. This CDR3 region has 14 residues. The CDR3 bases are TGCGCCAGCAGGCGGGAGGGCGCCGCAGATACGCAGTATTTT. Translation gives CASRREGAADTQYF.

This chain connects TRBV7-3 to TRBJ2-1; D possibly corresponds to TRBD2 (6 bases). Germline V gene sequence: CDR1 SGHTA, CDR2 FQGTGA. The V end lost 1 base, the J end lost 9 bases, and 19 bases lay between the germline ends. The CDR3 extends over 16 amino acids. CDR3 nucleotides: TGTGCCAGCAGCTTAAATACCCCCACGACTAGTGCTGAGCAGTTCTTC. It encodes CASSLNTPTTSAEQFF.

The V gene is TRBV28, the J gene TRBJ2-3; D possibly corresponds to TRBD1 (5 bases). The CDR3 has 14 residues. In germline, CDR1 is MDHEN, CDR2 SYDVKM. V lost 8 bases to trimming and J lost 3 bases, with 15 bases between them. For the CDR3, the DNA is TGTGCCAGCGAATACCCCCAGGGAACAGATACGCAGTATTTT. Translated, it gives CASEYPQGTDTQYF.

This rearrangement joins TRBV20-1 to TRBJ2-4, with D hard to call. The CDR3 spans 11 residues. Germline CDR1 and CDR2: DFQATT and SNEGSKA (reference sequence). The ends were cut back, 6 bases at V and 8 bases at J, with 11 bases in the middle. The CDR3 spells CSARPRYIQYF. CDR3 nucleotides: TGCAGTGCACGTCCCCGGTACATTCAGTACTTC.

The CDR3 bases are TGTGCCAGCTCACCTGAGGGGGCTTCGAACACTGAAGCTTTCTTT. It specifies CASSPEGASNTEAFF. The rearrangement joins TRBV18 to TRBJ1-1; TRBD1 matches 7 bases. Germline V gene data show CDR1 as KGHSH and CDR2 as LQKENI. Trimming at V came to 3 bases and at J to 1 base, leaving 5 bases not matched to a gene. The CDR3 runs 15 residues.

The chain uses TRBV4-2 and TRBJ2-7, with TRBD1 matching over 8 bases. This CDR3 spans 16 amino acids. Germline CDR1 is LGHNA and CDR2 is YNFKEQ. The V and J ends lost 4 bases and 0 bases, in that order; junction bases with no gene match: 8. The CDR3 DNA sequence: TGTGCCAGCAGCCCACAGGCAGGGGGCATCTCCTACGAGCAGTACTTC. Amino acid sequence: CASSPQAGGISYEQYF.

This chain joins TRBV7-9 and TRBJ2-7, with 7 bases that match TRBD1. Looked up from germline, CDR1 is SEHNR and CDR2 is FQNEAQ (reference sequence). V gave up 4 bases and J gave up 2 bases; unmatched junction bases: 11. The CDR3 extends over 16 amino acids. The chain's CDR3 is CASSSGWGQYPYEQYF. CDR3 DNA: TGTGCCAGCAGCTCCGGCTGGGGACAGTATCCCTACGAGCAGTACTTC.

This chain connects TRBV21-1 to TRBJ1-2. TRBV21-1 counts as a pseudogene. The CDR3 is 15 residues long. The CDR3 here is CANTLGGETNYGYTF. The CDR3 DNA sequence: TGTGCCAATACCCTGGGCGGGGAAACTAACTATGGCTACACCTTC.

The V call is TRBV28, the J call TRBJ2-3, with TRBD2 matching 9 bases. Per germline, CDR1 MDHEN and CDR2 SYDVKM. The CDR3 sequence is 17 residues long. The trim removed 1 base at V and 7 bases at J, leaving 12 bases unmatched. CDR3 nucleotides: TGTGCCAGCAGTTTATCAGGTCTGCGGGAGGGCCGGAATACGCAGTATTTT. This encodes CASSLSGLREGRNTQYF.

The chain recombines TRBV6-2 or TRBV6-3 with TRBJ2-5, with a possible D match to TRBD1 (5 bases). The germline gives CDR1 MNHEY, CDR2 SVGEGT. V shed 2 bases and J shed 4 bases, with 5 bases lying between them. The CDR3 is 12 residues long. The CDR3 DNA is TGTGCCAGCAGTTACCAGGGAGAGACCCAGTACTTC. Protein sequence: CASSYQGETQYF.

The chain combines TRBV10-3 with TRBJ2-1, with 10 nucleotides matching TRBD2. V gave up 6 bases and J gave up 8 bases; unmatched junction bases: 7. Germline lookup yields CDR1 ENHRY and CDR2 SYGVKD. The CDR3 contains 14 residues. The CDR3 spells CAIRGLAGVDEQFF. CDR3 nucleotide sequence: TGTGCCATCAGAGGGCTAGCGGGAGTCGATGAGCAGTTCTTC.

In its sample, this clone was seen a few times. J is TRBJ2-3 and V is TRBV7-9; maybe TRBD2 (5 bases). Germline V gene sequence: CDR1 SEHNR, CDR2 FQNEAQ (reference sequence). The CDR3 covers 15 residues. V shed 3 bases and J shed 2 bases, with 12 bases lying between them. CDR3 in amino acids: CASSFPTAVTDTQYF. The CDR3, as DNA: TGTGCCAGCAGCTTCCCCACAGCGGTCACAGATACGCAGTATTTT.

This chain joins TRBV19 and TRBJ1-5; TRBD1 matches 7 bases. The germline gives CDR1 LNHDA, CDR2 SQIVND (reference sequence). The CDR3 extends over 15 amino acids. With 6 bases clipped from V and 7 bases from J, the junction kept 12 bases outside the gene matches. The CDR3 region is CASRYLGSGGQPQHF. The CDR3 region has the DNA TGTGCCAGTAGATATTTAGGGTCAGGGGGACAGCCCCAGCATTTT. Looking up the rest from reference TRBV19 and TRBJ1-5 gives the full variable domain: DGGITQSPKYLFRKEGQNVTLSCEQNLNHDAMYWYRQDPGQGLRLIYYSQIVNDFQKGDIAEGYSVSREKKESFPLTVTSAQKNPTAFYLCASRYLGSGGQPQHFGDGTRLSIL.

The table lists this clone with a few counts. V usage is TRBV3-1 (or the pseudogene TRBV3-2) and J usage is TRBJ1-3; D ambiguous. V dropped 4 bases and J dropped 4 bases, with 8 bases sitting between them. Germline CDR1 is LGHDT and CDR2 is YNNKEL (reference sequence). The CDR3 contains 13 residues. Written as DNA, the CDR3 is TGTGCCAGCAGCCTCCGGTACGGAAACACCATATATTTT. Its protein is CASSLRYGNTIYF.

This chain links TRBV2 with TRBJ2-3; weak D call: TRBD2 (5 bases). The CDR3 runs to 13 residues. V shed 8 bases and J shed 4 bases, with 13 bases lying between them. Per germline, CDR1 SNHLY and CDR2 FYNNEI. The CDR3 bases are TGTGCCAGCGGACGGGATGGCGCAGATACGCAGTATTTT. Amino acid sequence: CASGRDGADTQYF. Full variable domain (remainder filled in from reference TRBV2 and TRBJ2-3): EPEVTQTPSHQVTQMGQEVILRCVPISNHLYFYWYRQILGQKVEFLVSFYNNEISEKSEIFDDQFSVERPDGSNFTLKIRSTKLEDSAMYFCASGRDGADTQYFGPGTRLTVL.